These 11 T cell receptor beta chains were sequenced from one sample in a study of cytomegalovirus exposure and HLA in healthy donors. Here immunoSEQ multiplex PCR was the method, and the copy in TCRdb shows in-frame clones only, minus some. The sample records about 180,000 clones, approximately 87% being singletons. The sample consisted of PBMCs. These receptors were taken from a woman aged 25 to 39 in good health and CMV-seronegative.

The chain has TRBV4-1 and TRBJ2-7; the D is unclear. Germline CDR1 is MGHRA and CDR2 is YSYEKL. Trimming pared 0 bases from V and 9 bases from J, leaving 18 bases between. The CDR3 sequence is 15 residues long. The DNA of the CDR3 is TGCGCCAGCAGCCAAGATTGGCAGACCTACGAGGCGCAGTACTTC. This gives the protein CASSQDWQTYEAQYF.

The chain joins TRBV18 to TRBJ2-1; 9 nucleotides line up with TRBD2. Germline V gene data show CDR1 as KGHSH and CDR2 as LQKENI. This CDR3 contains 18 residues. With 1 base clipped from V and 7 bases from J, the junction kept 14 bases outside the gene matches. The CDR3: CASSPLSSGGTVRNEQFF. Written as DNA, the CDR3 is TGTGCCAGCTCACCACTGAGTAGCGGGGGAACAGTACGGAATGAGCAGTTCTTC.

J is TRBJ1-3 and V is TRBV4-1, with D possibly being TRBD1 (5 bases). With 0 bases removed from V and 0 bases from J, the gap between germline ends came to 18 bases. From germline, CDR1 is MGHRA and CDR2 YSYEKL. The CDR3 contains 19 residues. The CDR3 sequence is CASSQDPSGPSFSGNTIYF. The CDR3 coding sequence is TGCGCCAGCAGCCAAGATCCGTCAGGGCCCTCCTTCTCTGGAAACACCATATATTTT.

The chain joins TRBV30 to TRBJ2-3; 9 bases are shared with TRBD2. V lost 4 bases to trimming and J lost 0 bases; unmatched junction nucleotides: 8. This CDR3 contains 16 residues. The germline V gene has CDR1 GTSNPN and CDR2 SVGIG (reference sequence). CDR3 loop: CAWTMSGGLSTDTQYF. The CDR3 region has the DNA TGTGCCTGGACTATGAGCGGGGGGCTAAGCACAGATACGCAGTATTTT.

For this clone: The sample holds other DNA sequences that translate to the same CDR3. The rearrangement uses TRBV18 and TRBJ2-5, with D maybe TRBD2 (6 bases). Germline V gives CDR1 KGHSH, CDR2 LQKENI. V lost 0 bases to trimming and J lost 4 bases, with 6 bases between them. This CDR3 has 13 amino acids. CDR3 in amino acids: CASSPPGGETQYF. CDR3 nucleotides: TGTGCCAGCTCACCACCGGGAGGAGAGACCCAGTACTTC.

This clone was detected a few times. V gene TRBV18 combines with J gene TRBJ2-7; TRBD2 matches 8 bases. The germline V gene has CDR1 KGHSH and CDR2 LQKENI. The CDR3 length is 13 residues. J gave up 5 bases and V 6 bases, and 6 bases lay outside the gene matches. DNA of the CDR3: TGTGCCAGCTCCGCGGGGGGAGACGACGAGCAGTACTTC. This encodes CASSAGGDDEQYF.

The chain has TRBV5-6 and TRBJ2-3, with D possibly TRBD1 on 6 matching bases. The CDR3 contains 14 residues. V lost 5 bases to trimming and J lost 0 bases, with 10 bases between them. Per germline, CDR1 SGHDT and CDR2 YYEEEE. The CDR3 bases are TGTGCCAGCAGGGGGACACCAAGCACAGATACGCAGTATTTT. Translation: CASRGTPSTDTQYF.

The chain carries TRBV6-1 and TRBJ1-2, with a possible D match to TRBD1 (6 bases). The CDR3 loop spans 14 amino acids. V was pared by 4 bases and J by 5 bases, with 14 bases between. In germline, CDR1 is MNHNS, CDR2 SASEGT. The CDR3 region is CASSGPGTSYGYTF. DNA of the CDR3: TGTGCCAGCAGTGGGCCCGGGACATCATATGGCTACACCTTC.

This chain links TRBV6-5 with TRBJ2-7; TRBD1 might be the D (6 bases). The germline CDR1 and CDR2 sequences are MNHEY and SVGAGI. The CDR3 spans 13 residues. Deletions cut 2 bases from V and 4 bases from J, with 9 bases between. In DNA, the CDR3 is TGTGCCAGCAGTTACGCAGGGGAGTACGAGCAGTACTTC. Its translation is CASSYAGEYEQYF.

This clone was found a few times. This chain uses TRBV6-5 with TRBJ2-7; TRBD1 agrees at 8 bases. Germline-derived CDR1 and CDR2 are MNHEY and SVGAGI. J gave up 6 bases and V 4 bases, and 11 bases lay outside the gene matches. There are 15 residues in the CDR3. CDR3 sequence reads: CASSFGPDTGGEQYF. CDR3 in DNA: TGTGCCAGCAGTTTCGGCCCTGACACAGGGGGCGAGCAGTACTTC.

The gene calls are TRBV9 and TRBJ2-1; TRBD2 agrees at 8 bases. CDR3 length: 13 residues. Germline CDR1 and CDR2: SGDLS and YYNGEE. V was clipped by 0 bases and J by 16 bases; unmatched bases: 9. In DNA form, the CDR3 reads TGTGCCAGCAGCGTAGGTAGTAGCGGGGAAGAATTCTTC. This gives the protein CASSVGSSGEEFF.